This T cell receptor (beta chain) was profiled in a study of T cell clonotyping in hematopoietic cell transplantation. Documented time point: recipient sample about 28 days before transplant, after cytoreduction. Blood collection times were about day -28 and days 30, 100, 180 posttransplant. Study-level points and caveats: At the given depth, recipient repertoires were over 97% de novo clonotypes.

The repertoire was sequenced with immunoSEQ multiplex PCR; TCRdb's copy has only in-frame clones and lacks some. Among approximately 11,000 clones listed, roughly 87% were seen once. V lost 4 bases and J 4 bases, leaving 16 bases between the germline ends. Germline values: CDR1 ENHRY, CDR2 SYGVKD. The CDR3 sequence is 15 residues long. Regarding this clone: The target antigen is unknown.

The chain links TRBV10-3 to TRBJ1-2; D uncertain. This clonotype was sampled from a woman in her 50s with chronic myeloid leukemia. Some clones in this sample may be carry-over from other donors' samples. Material: peripheral blood mononuclear cells, obtained before stem cell transplant. This CDR3 is CAISGRQRDLYGYTF. In DNA form, the CDR3 reads TGTGCCATCAGTGGAAGGCAGCGGGATCTCTATGGCTACACCTTC.